This TCR beta chain was identified in a study of blood T cell repertoires in COVID-19. Overall study: Whether acute or convalescent, the COVID-19 samples came from the United States, Italy and Spain. PBMCs, B-cell-depleted T cells, or T cells were the source of the cDNA or gDNA that made up the material.

Enrollment of patients from Seattle took place during active infection, with longitudinal follow-up. J was trimmed by 13 bases and V by 7 bases; bases with no gene match: 11. The germline V gene has CDR1 SQVTM and CDR2 ANQGSEA. The CDR3 is 11 amino acids. In the original workflow: Researchers report that nucleated cell counts were estimated from reference gene primer amplification. Assay: immunoSEQ multiplex PCR; the TCRdb copy retains only in-frame clones and omits some. D and trimming come from the DNA, and the V and J calls and clone size come from that table. The sample has some 180,000 clones, approximately 84% seen once; the top ten hold less than 3%.

This chain joins TRBV29-1 and TRBJ2-7; 9 bases are a match to TRBD1. The source is a woman older than 75 with COVID-19, enrolled during active disease. Sample: peripheral blood. The CDR3 here is CSAGTGNTRYF. CDR3 in DNA: TGCAGCGCCGGGACAGGGAACACGCGTTACTTC.